These T cell receptor beta chains were read from a single sample in a study of radiation and T cells in renal cell carcinoma. Only in-frame clones appear in the TCRdb table, and some are missing; sequencing was by immunoSEQ multiplex PCR. Among 120,000 to 150,000 clones, roughly 83% were seen once, and the ten largest hold roughly 25%. The source material was blood, sampled from a patient whose treatment included radiotherapy and nephrectomy. All receptors come from a woman in her fifties or sixties with renal cell carcinoma. Each CDR3 is given with its conserved first and last residue. A D gene is named only where the DNA matches it firmly. Rows give clone size only sometimes, using once, few, many, or a class for an expanded clone.

v_gene,j_gene,d_gene,abundance,CDR3aa,CDR3nt
TRBV19,TRBJ2-5,.,.,CASSIEGNQETQYF,TGTGCCAGTAGTATTGAGGGCAACCAAGAGACCCAGTACTTC
TRBV18,TRBJ1-4,TRBD1,.,CASSALGTVVNEKLFF,TGTGCCAGCTCAGCTCTCGGGACAGTTGTTAATGAAAAACTGTTTTTT
TRBV2,TRBJ1-5,.,.,CASSVGQGLYQPQHF,TGTGCCAGCAGTGTAGGGCAGGGTCTTTATCAGCCCCAGCATTTT
TRBV9,TRBJ2-2,TRBD2,.,CASSALAGTSGELFF,TGTGCCAGCAGCGCCCTAGCGGGGACCTCCGGGGAGCTGTTTTTT
TRBV7-2,TRBJ2-1,TRBD2,.,CASSLAELAGNEQFF,TGTGCCAGCAGCTTAGCTGAACTAGCGGGCAATGAGCAGTTCTTC
TRBV7-2,TRBJ2-5,.,once,CASSLASVNKETQYF,TGTGCCAGCAGCTTAGCTAGCGTTAATAAAGAGACCCAGTACTTC
TRBV18,TRBJ1-1,.,few,CASSPPGRLNTEAFF,TGTGCCAGCTCACCACCAGGACGGCTGAACACTGAAGCTTTCTTT
TRBV4-1,TRBJ2-1,TRBD1,.,CASSQAGTGGHEQFF,TGCGCCAGCAGCCAAGCCGGGACAGGGGGCCATGAGCAGTTCTTC
TRBV5-1,TRBJ2-3,.,once,CASSEEGAGQAQYF,TGCGCCAGCAGCGAAGAGGGAGCGGGACAAGCGCAGTATTTT
TRBV4-3,TRBJ2-3,.,few,CASSQVPDQQYF,TGCGCCAGCAGCCAAGTTCCCGATCAGCAGTATTTT
TRBV5-4,TRBJ2-2,TRBD2,.,CASSSGGGTQTGELFF,TGTGCCAGCAGCTCGGGAGGGGGTACTCAGACCGGGGAGCTGTTTTTT
TRBV14,TRBJ2-2,.,.,CASSQGRNTGELFF,TGTGCCAGCAGCCAGGGTCGGAACACCGGGGAGCTGTTTTTT
TRBV30,TRBJ2-7,.,.,CAWGTYEQYF,TGTGCCTGGGGAACCTACGAGCAGTACTTC
TRBV20-1,TRBJ2-1,.,once,CSARDVAPSVF,TGCAGTGCTAGAGATGTAGCCCCCTCGGTCTTC
TRBV7-2,TRBJ1-2,.,.,CASSLGQPASGYTF,TGTGCCAGCAGCTTAGGGCAGCCAGCCTCTGGCTACACCTTC
TRBV10-1,TRBJ1-2,TRBD1,few,CASSGGQGGYTF,TGCGCCAGCAGTGGGGGACAGGGCGGCTACACCTTC
TRBV4-1,TRBJ2-1,.,few,CASSQEGRGYNEQFF,TGCGCCAGCAGCCAAGAAGGTAGGGGCTACAATGAGCAGTTCTTC
TRBV4-3,TRBJ1-2,TRBD1,few,CASSQDRDRGSGYTF,TGCGCCAGCAGCCAAGACCGGGACAGGGGGTCCGGCTACACCTTC
TRBV6-4,TRBJ2-3,TRBD1,.,CASSDDAGTGADTQYF,TGTGCCAGCAGTGACGATGCCGGGACAGGGGCAGATACGCAGTATTTT
TRBV14,TRBJ1-1,TRBD1,.,CASSRYSRGRWTEAFF,TGTGCCAGCAGCCGTTACAGCAGGGGGCGATGGACTGAAGCTTTCTTT
TRBV27,TRBJ1-1,.,.,CASSFRQDTEAFF,TGTGCCAGCAGTTTCAGACAGGACACTGAAGCTTTCTTT
TRBV27,TRBJ2-6,.,few,CASSPSSGANVLTF,TGTGCCAGCAGTCCAAGCTCTGGGGCCAACGTCCTGACTTTC
TRBV6-5,TRBJ2-5,TRBD2,.,CASSYSLAGVETQYF,TGTGCCAGCAGTTACTCGTTAGCGGGGGTAGAGACCCAGTACTTC
TRBV28,TRBJ1-6,.,.,CASSLQPRGNSPLHF,TGTGCCAGCAGTTTACAGCCCAGGGGCAATTCACCCCTCCACTTT
TRBV19,TRBJ1-1,.,.,CASRRLRGGIPEAFF,TGTGCCAGTAGGAGGTTAAGAGGAGGTATCCCTGAAGCTTTCTTT
TRBV27,TRBJ2-7,.,few,CASSLSDTTYEQYF,TGTGCCAGCAGTTTATCCGACACCACCTACGAGCAGTACTTC
TRBV7-9,TRBJ1-2,TRBD1,.,CASSSFKTGHLQVDYGYTF,TGTGCCAGCAGCTCATTTAAGACAGGGCATCTTCAGGTGGACTATGGCTACACCTTC
TRBV6-6,TRBJ2-3,.,.,CASSYDTQYF,TGTGCCAGCAGTTACGATACGCAGTATTTT
TRBV25-1,TRBJ2-2,.,.,CASSAQGFTGELFF,TGTGCCAGCAGCGCTCAGGGGTTCACCGGGGAGCTGTTTTTT
TRBV9,TRBJ2-3,.,.,CASSDTTRPRRADTQYF,TGTGCCAGCAGCGATACCACTCGACCAAGGCGTGCAGATACGCAGTATTTT
TRBV5-1,TRBJ2-7,.,.,CASSFTGSSYEQYF,TGCGCCAGCAGCTTTACAGGGAGCTCCTACGAGCAGTACTTC
TRBV28,TRBJ2-2,.,.,CASRRDTGANTGELFF,TGTGCCAGCAGGCGGGACACGGGAGCCAACACCGGGGAGCTGTTTTTT
TRBV5-1,TRBJ1-1,.,.,CASSLDPGENTEAFF,TGCGCCAGCAGCTTGGATCCGGGAGAGAACACTGAAGCTTTCTTT
TRBV7-6,TRBJ1-2,TRBD1,.,CASSPGQGNYGYTF,TGTGCCAGCAGCCCGGGACAGGGGAACTATGGCTACACCTTC
TRBV19,TRBJ2-5,TRBD2,.,CASQGRTSGGETQYF,TGTGCCAGCCAGGGTCGGACTAGCGGGGGGGAGACCCAGTACTTC
TRBV7-9,TRBJ1-2,TRBD1,.,CASSLAGQGGYTF,TGTGCCAGCAGCTTAGCGGGACAGGGGGGCTACACCTTC
TRBV4-3,TRBJ1-6,.,.,CASSQEAQGYNSPLHF,TGCGCCAGCAGCCAAGAGGCACAGGGTTATAATTCACCCCTCCACTTT
TRBV6-5,TRBJ1-2,TRBD1,once,CASRLLQGDGYTF,TGTGCCAGCAGACTACTTCAGGGGGATGGCTACACCTTC
TRBV5-1,TRBJ2-7,TRBD2,.,CASSSGTSLYEQYF,TGCGCCAGCAGCTCCGGGACTAGCCTCTACGAGCAGTACTTC
TRBV7-9,TRBJ1-5,TRBD1,.,CASSLTGDQPQHF,TGTGCCAGCAGCTTGACAGGGGACCAGCCCCAGCATTTT
TRBV29-1,TRBJ1-5,.,few,CSVGLHDSNQPQHF,TGCAGCGTTGGTTTACATGACAGCAATCAGCCCCAGCATTTT
TRBV29-1,TRBJ1-1,.,.,CSVEGGPAGEAFF,TGCAGCGTTGAGGGCGGGCCGGCGGGTGAAGCTTTCTTT
TRBV6-1,TRBJ2-2,TRBD1,.,CASDRGNTGELFF,TGTGCCAGCGACAGGGGGAACACCGGGGAGCTGTTTTTT
TRBV10-1,TRBJ2-3,TRBD2,.,CASSLLSGSTDTQYF,TGCGCCAGCAGCCTACTTAGCGGGAGCACAGATACGCAGTATTTT
TRBV5-1,TRBJ1-1,TRBD1,.,CASSLGQVSEAFF,TGCGCCAGCAGCCTGGGACAGGTCTCTGAAGCTTTCTTT